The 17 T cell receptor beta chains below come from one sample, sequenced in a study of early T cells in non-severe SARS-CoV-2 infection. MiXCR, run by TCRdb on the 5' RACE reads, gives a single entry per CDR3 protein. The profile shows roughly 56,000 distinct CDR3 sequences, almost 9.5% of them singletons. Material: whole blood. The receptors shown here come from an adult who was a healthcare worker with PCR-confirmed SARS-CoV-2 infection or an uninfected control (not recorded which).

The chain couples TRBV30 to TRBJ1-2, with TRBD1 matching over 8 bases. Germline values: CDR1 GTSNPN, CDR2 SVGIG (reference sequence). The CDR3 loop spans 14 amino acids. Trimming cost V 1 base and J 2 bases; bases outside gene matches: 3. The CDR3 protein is CAWSDWTGNYGYTF. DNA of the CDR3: TGTGCCTGGAGTGACTGGACAGGGAACTATGGCTACACCTTC.

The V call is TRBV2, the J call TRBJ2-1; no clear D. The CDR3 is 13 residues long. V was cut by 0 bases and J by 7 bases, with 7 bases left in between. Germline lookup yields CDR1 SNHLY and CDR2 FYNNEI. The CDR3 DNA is TGTGCCAGCAGTGAAGCTTGGAGTAATGAGCAGTTCTTC. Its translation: CASSEAWSNEQFF.

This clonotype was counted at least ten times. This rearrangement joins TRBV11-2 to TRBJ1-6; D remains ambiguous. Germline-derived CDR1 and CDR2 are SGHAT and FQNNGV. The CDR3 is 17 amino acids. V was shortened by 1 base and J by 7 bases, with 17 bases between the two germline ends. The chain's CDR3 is CASSLGRVFPRNSPLHF. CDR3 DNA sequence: TGTGCCAGCAGCTTAGGGCGGGTATTCCCCCGGAATTCACCCCTCCACTTT. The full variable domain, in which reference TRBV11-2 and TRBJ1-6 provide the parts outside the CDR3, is EAGVAQSPRYKIIEKRQSVAFWCNPISGHATLYWYQQILGQGPKLLIQFQNNGVVDDSQLPKDRFSAERLKGVDSTLKIQPAKLEDSAVYLCASSLGRVFPRNSPLHFGNGTRLTVT.

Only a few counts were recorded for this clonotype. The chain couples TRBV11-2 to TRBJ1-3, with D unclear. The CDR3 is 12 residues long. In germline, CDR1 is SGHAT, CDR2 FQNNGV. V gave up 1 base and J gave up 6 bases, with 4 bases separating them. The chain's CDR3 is CASSLVENTIYF. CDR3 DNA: TGTGCCAGCAGCTTAGTAGAAAACACCATATATTTT.

CDR3 residues: CASSSPGDTQYF. CDR3 coding DNA: TGTGCCAGCAGCTCCCCGGGAGATACGCAGTATTTT. This sequence joins TRBV7-8 and TRBJ2-3; D is uncertain. Germline loops: CDR1 SGHVS, CDR2 FQNEAQ. This CDR3 region has 12 residues. V shed 4 bases and J shed 5 bases, with 7 bases lying between them.

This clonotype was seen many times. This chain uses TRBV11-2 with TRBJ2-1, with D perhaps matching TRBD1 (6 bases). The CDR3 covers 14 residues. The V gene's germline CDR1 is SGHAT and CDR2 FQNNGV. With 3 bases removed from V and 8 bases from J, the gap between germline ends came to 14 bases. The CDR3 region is CASSLGPGVHEQFF. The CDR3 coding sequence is TGTGCCAGCAGCTTGGGGCCAGGGGTTCATGAGCAGTTCTTC.

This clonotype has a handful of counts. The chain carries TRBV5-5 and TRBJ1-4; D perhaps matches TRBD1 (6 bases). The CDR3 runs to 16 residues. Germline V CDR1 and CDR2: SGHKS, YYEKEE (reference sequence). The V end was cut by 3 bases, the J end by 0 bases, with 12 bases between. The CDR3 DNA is TGTGCCAGCAGCTGGGGGCAGGCGGCAACTAATGAAAAACTGTTTTTT. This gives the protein CASSWGQAATNEKLFF.

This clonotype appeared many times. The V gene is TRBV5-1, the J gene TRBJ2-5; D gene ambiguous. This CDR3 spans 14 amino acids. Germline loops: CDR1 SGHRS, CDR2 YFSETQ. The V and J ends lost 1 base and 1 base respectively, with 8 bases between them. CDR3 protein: CASSLFGIQETQYF. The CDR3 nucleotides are TGCGCCAGCAGCTTGTTCGGCATCCAAGAGACCCAGTACTTC.

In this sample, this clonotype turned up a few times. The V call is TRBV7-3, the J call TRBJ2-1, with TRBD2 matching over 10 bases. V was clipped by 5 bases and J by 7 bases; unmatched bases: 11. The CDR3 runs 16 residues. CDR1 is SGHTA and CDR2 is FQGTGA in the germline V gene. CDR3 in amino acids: CASSVSSGGNGNEQFF. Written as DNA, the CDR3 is TGTGCCAGCAGCGTATCTAGCGGGGGTAACGGTAATGAGCAGTTCTTC.

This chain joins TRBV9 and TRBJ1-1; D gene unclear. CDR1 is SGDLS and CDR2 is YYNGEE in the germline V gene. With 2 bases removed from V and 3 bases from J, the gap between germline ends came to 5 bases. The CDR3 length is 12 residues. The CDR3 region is CASSVVDTEAFF. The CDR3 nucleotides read TGTGCCAGCAGCGTTGTAGACACTGAAGCTTTCTTT.

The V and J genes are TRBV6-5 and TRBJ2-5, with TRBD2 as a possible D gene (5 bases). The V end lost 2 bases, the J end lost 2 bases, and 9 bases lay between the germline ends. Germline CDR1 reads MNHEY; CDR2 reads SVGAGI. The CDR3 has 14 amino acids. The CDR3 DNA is TGTGCCAGCAGTTACGCGGGTCCGCAAGAGACCCAGTACTTC. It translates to CASSYAGPQETQYF.

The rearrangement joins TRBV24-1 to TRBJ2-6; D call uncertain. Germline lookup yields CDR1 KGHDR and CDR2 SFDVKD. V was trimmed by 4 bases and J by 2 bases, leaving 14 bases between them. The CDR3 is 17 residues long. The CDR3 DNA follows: TGTGCCACCAGTGAACCTAAGACCCTTACTGGGGCCAACGTCCTGACTTTC. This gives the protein CATSEPKTLTGANVLTF.

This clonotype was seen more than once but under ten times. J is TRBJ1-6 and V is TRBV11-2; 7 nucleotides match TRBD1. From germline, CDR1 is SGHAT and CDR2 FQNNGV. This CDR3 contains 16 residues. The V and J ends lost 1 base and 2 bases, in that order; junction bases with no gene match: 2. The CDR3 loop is CASSLAGGTYNSPLHF. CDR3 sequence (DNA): TGTGCCAGCAGCTTAGCAGGGGGGACCTATAATTCACCCCTCCACTTT.

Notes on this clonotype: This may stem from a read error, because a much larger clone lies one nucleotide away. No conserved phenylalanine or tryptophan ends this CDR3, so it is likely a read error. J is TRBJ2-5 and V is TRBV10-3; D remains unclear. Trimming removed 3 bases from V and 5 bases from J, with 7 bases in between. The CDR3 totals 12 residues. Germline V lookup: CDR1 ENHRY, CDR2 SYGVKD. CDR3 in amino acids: CAISDLRETQYI. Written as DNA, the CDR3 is TGTGCCATCAGTGACTTACGCGAGACCCAGTACATC.

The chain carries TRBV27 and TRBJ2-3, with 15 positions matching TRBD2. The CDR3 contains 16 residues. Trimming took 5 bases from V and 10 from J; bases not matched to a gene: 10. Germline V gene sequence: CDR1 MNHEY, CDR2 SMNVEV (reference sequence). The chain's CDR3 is CASSPRTSGGARAQYF. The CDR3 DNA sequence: TGTGCCAGCAGTCCCCGGACTAGCGGGGGGGCTCGTGCGCAGTATTTT.

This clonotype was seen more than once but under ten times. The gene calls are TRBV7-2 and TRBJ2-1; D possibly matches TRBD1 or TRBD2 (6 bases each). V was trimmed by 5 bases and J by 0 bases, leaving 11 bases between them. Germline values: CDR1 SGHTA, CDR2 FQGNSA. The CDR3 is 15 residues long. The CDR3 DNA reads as TGTGCCAGCAGCCCCGGGGGCCGCTCCTACAATGAGCAGTTCTTC. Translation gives CASSPGGRSYNEQFF.

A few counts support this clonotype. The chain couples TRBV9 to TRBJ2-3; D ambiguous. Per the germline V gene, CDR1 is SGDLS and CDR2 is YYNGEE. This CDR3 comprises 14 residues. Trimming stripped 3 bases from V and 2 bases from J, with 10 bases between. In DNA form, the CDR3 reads TGTGCCAGCAGCGCGGGTACCACCACAGATACGCAGTATTTT. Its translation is CASSAGTTTDTQYF.